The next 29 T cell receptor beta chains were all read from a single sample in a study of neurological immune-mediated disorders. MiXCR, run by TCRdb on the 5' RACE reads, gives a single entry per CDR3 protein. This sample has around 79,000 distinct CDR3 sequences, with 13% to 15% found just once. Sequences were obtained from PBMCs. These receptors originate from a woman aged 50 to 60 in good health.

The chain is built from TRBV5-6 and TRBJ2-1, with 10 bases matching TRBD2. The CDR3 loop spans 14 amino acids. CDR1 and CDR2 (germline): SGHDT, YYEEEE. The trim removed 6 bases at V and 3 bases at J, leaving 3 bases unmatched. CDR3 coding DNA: TGTGCCAGCAAATCTAGCGGGGGCTACAATGAGCAGTTCTTC. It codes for CASKSSGGYNEQFF.

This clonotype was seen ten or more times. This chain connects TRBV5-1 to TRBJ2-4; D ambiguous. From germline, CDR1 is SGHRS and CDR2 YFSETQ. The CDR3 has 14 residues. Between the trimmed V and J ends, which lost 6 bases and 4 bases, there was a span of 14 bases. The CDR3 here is CASKKDGGKNIQYF. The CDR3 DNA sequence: TGCGCCAGCAAGAAAGACGGTGGGAAAAACATTCAGTACTTC.

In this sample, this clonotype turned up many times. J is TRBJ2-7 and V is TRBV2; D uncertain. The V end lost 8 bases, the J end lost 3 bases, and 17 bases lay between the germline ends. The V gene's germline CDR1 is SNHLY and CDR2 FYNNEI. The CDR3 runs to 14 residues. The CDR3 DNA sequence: TGTGCCAGCTCCGAACGGGCCCACTACTACGAGCAGTACTTC. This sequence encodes CASSERAHYYEQYF.

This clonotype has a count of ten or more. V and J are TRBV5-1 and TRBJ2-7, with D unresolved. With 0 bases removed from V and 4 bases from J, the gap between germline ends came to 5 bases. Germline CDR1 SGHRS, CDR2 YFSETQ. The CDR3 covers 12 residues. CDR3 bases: TGCGCCAGCAGCTTGGACCTATACGAGCAGTACTTC. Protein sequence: CASSLDLYEQYF.

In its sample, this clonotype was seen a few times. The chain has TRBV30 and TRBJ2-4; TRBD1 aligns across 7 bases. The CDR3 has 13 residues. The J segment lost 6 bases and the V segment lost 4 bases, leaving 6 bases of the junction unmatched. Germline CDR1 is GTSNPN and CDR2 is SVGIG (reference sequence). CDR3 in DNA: TGTGCCTGGACCAGACAGGGATTAAACATTCAGTACTTC. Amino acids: CAWTRQGLNIQYF.

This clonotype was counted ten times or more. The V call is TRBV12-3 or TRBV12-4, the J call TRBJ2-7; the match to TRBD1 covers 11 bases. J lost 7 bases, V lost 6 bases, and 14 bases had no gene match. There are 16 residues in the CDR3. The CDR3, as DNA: TGTGCCAGCAGCCCTAGATCGGACAGGGGGCTCGGGGAGCAGTACTTC. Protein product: CASSPRSDRGLGEQYF.

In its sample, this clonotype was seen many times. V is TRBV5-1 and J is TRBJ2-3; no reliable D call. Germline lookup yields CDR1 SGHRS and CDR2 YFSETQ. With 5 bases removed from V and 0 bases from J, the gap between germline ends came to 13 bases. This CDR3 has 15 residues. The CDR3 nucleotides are TGCGCCAGCAGAGAGAGTACCTCTAGCACAGATACGCAGTATTTT. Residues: CASRESTSSTDTQYF. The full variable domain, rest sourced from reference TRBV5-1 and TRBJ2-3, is KAGVTQTPRYLIKTRGQQVTLSCSPISGHRSVSWYQQTPGQGLQFLFEYFSETQRNKGNFPGRFSGRQFSNSRSEMNVSTLELGDSALYLCASRESTSSTDTQYFGPGTRLTVL.

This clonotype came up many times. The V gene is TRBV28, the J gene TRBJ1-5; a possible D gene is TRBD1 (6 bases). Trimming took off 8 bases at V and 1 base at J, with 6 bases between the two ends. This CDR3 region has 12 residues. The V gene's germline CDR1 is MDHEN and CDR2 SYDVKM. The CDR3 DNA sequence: TGTGCCAGCCAGGGGAGCAATCAGCCCCAGCATTTT. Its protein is CASQGSNQPQHF.

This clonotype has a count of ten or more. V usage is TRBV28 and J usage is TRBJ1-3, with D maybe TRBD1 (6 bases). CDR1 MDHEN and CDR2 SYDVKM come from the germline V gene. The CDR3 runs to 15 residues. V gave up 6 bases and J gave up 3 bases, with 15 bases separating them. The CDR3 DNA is TGTGCCAGCAGCCTTCCCGGGACATTTGGAAACACCATATATTTT. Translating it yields CASSLPGTFGNTIYF.

The DNA for the CDR3 is TGCGCCAGCAGCCAAGACATACCCCCCTCCCGGCAGTTCTTC. This encodes CASSQDIPPSRQFF. The rearrangement uses TRBV4-3 and TRBJ2-1; no firm D call. Per the germline V gene, CDR1 is LGHNA and CDR2 is YSLEER. This CDR3 contains 14 residues. V was clipped by 0 bases and J by 12 bases, with 15 bases between them.

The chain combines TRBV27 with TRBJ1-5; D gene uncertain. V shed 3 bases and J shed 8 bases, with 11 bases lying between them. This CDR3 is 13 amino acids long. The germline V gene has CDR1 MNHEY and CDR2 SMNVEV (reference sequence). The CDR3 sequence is CASSFRGGKPQHF. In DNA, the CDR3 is TGTGCCAGCAGTTTCCGGGGTGGCAAGCCCCAGCATTTT.

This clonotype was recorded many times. The CDR3 sequence is CASRGGSTDTQYF. In DNA form, the CDR3 reads TGTGCCAGCAGAGGGGGAAGCACAGATACGCAGTATTTT. This rearrangement joins TRBV28 to TRBJ2-3; TRBD1 might be the D (6 bases). The V gene's germline CDR1 is MDHEN and CDR2 SYDVKM. The CDR3 runs to 13 residues. Between the trimmed V and J ends, which lost 6 bases and 0 bases, there was a span of 7 bases. Together with reference TRBV28 and TRBJ2-3, the CDR3 gives the full variable domain: DVKVTQSSRYLVKRTGEKVFLECVQDMDHENMFWYRQDPGLGLRLIYFSYDVKMKEKGDIPEGYSVSREKKERFSLILESASTNQTSMYLCASRGGSTDTQYFGPGTRLTVL.

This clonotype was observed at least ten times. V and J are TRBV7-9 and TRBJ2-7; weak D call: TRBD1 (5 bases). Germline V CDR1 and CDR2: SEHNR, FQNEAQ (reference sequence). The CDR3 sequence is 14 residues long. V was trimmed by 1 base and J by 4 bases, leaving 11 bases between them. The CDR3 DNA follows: TGTGCCAGCAGCTTAGTCCAGGGAACATACGAGCAGTACTTC. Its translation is CASSLVQGTYEQYF.

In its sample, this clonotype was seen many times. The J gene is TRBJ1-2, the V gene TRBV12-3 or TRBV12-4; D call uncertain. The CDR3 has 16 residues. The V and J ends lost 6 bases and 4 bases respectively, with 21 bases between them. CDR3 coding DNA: TGTGCCAGCAGAATCGAGGGTGGACCTGTGGGCTATGGCTACACCTTC. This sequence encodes CASRIEGGPVGYGYTF.

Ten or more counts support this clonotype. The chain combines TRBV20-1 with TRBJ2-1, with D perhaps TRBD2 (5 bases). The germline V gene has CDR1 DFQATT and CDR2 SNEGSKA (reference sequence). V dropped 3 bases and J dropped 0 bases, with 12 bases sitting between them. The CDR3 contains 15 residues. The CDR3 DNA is TGCAGTGCTAGCATGGACTCCCGCTCCTACAATGAGCAGTTCTTC. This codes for CSASMDSRSYNEQFF.

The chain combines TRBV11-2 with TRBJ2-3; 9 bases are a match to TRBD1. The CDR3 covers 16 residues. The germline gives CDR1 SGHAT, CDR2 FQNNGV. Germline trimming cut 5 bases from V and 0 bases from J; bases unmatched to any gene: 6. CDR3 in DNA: TGTGCCAGCAGCCCCGGGACAGGGCACAGCACAGATACGCAGTATTTT. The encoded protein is CASSPGTGHSTDTQYF.

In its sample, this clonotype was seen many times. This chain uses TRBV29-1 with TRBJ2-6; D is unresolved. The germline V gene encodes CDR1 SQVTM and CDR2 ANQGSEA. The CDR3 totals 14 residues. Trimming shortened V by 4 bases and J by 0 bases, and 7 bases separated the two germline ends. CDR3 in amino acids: CSVVGFSGANVLTF. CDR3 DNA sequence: TGCAGCGTTGTCGGATTCTCTGGGGCCAACGTCCTGACTTTC.

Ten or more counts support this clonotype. In nucleotides, the CDR3 is TGCGCCAGCGAGAAGACTAGCGGGGGGTACAATGAGCAGTTCTTC. Protein product: CASEKTSGGYNEQFF. The chain joins TRBV5-1 to TRBJ2-1; 13 positions match TRBD2. The CDR3 covers 15 residues. CDR1 and CDR2 (germline): SGHRS, YFSETQ. Unmatched junction bases numbered 5, after V lost 7 bases and J lost 4 bases.

The CDR3 DNA reads as TGCAGTGCTTATGACAGGACAGGGGCCTACGAGCAGTACTTC. This encodes CSAYDRTGAYEQYF. V and J are TRBV20-1 and TRBJ2-7, with 9 nucleotides matching TRBD1. The CDR3 loop spans 14 amino acids. CDR1 is DFQATT and CDR2 is SNEGSKA in the germline V gene (reference sequence). J lost 2 bases, V lost 5 bases, and 7 bases had no gene match.

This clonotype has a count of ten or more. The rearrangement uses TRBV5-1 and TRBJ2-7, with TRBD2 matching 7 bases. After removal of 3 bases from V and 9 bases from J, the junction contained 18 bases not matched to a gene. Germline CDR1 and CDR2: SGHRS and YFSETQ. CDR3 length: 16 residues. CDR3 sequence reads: CASSSPPARDAGAQYF. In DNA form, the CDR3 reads TGCGCCAGCAGCTCACCTCCGGCCCGTGACGCGGGAGCGCAGTACTTC.

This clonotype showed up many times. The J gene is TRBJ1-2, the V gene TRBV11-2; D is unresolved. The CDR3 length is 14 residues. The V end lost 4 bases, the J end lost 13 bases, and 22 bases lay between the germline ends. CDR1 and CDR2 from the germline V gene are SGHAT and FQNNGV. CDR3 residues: CASSSGILSTSITF. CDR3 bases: TGTGCCAGCAGCTCCGGGATCTTAAGCACCTCTATCACCTTC.

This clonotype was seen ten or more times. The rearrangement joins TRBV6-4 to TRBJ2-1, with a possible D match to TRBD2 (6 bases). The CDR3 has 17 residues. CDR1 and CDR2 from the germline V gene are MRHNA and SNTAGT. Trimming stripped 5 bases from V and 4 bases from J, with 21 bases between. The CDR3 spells CASSSWGEASSYNEQFF. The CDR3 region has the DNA TGTGCCAGCAGTTCATGGGGGGAGGCTTCTAGTTACAATGAGCAGTTCTTC.

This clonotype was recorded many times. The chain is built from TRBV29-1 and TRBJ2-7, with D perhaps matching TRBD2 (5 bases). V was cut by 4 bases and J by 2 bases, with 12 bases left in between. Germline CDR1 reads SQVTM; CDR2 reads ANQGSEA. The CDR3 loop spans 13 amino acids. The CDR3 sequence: CSVARDRTYEQYF. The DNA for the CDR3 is TGCAGCGTTGCCCGGGATCGAACCTACGAGCAGTACTTC.

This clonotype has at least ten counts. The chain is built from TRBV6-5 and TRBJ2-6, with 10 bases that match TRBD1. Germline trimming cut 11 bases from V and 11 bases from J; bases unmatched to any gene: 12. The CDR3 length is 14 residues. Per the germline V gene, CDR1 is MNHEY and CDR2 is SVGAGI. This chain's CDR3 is CAEARDRGPHVLTF. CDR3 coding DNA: TGTGCCGAGGCTCGGGACAGGGGACCGCACGTCCTGACTTTC.

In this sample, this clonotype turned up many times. CDR3 amino acids: CASSFLARGTDTQYF. The CDR3 nucleotides are TGTGCCAGCAGCTTCCTAGCGAGAGGCACAGATACGCAGTATTTT. This rearrangement joins TRBV11-2 to TRBJ2-3; weak D call: TRBD2 (6 bases). Germline CDR1 SGHAT, CDR2 FQNNGV. Trimming took off 3 bases at V and 1 base at J, with 11 bases between the two ends. This CDR3 region has 15 residues.

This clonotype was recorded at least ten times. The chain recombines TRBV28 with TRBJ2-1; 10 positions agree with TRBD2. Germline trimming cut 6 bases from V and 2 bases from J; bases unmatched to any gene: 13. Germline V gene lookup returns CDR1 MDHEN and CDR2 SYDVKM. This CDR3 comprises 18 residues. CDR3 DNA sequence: TGTGCCAGCAGCATATGGGGGGCTAGCGGGAGAACCTACAATGAGCAGTTCTTC. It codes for CASSIWGASGRTYNEQFF. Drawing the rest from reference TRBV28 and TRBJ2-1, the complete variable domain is DVKVTQSSRYLVKRTGEKVFLECVQDMDHENMFWYRQDPGLGLRLIYFSYDVKMKEKGDIPEGYSVSREKKERFSLILESASTNQTSMYLCASSIWGASGRTYNEQFFGPGTRLTVL.

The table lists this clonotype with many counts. Here the CDR3 reads CSATGLAGAGNIQYF. The CDR3 nucleotides read TGCAGTGCTACTGGACTAGCGGGGGCCGGAAACATTCAGTACTTC. This rearrangement joins TRBV20-1 to TRBJ2-4; 13 bases match TRBD2. V lost 4 bases, J lost 6 bases, and 6 bases stayed unmatched. CDR1 DFQATT and CDR2 SNEGSKA come from the germline V gene (reference sequence). This CDR3 spans 15 amino acids.

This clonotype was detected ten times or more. CDR3 region: CASSPDGQGNTEAFF. Written as DNA, the CDR3 is TGCGCCAGCAGCCCCGATGGACAGGGGAACACTGAAGCTTTCTTT. V and J are TRBV5-1 and TRBJ1-1; 8 bases line up with TRBD1. Per germline, CDR1 SGHRS and CDR2 YFSETQ. There are 15 residues in the CDR3. Unmatched junction bases numbered 6, after V lost 4 bases and J lost 1 base. Filled out from reference TRBV5-1 and TRBJ1-1, the complete variable domain reads KAGVTQTPRYLIKTRGQQVTLSCSPISGHRSVSWYQQTPGQGLQFLFEYFSETQRNKGNFPGRFSGRQFSNSRSEMNVSTLELGDSALYLCASSPDGQGNTEAFFGQGTRLTVV.

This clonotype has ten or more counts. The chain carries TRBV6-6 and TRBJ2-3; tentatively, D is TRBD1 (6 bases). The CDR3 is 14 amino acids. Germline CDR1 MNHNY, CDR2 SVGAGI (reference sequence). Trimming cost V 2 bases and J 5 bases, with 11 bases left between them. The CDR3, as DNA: TGTGCCAGCAGTTACGGGACATCTGAAGATACGCAGTATTTT. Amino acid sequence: CASSYGTSEDTQYF.